One T cell receptor beta chain is described in this entry. Germline loops: CDR1 SGHKS, CDR2 YYEKEE (reference sequence). The CDR3 extends over 16 amino acids. Trimming stripped 4 bases from V and 1 base from J, with 17 bases between. How the authors handled the data: Quantification of nucleated cells was approximated via reference gene primer amplification. The data were produced by immunoSEQ multiplex PCR, yet TCRdb's version contains in-frame clones alone and is incomplete. That table supplies the V and J calls and clone size; D and trimming were determined from the DNA. The table lists over 70,000 clones, 60% to 85% of them singletons. These data belong to a study of blood T cell repertoires in COVID-19. Overall study: Acute and convalescent COVID-19 samples came from the United States, Italy and Spain. T cells, B-cell-depleted T cells, or PBMCs provided the cDNA or gDNA that served as material.

The sequence came from a man between 65 and 85 years old with acute or convalescent COVID-19. This rearrangement joins TRBV5-5 to TRBJ1-1, with a weak D call TRBD1 (5 bases). The material sequenced was peripheral blood. The CDR3 sequence: CASSTWGEVSNTEAFF. CDR3 DNA: TGTGCCAGCAGCACATGGGGGGAAGTCTCGAACACTGAAGCTTTCTTT.